The clone carrying this T cell receptor beta chain was seen a handful of times. These data come from a study of CD8 T cells in Susac syndrome. Background on the study: Clinical remission applied to about 8 sequenced Susac syndrome patients, and more than five had active disease.

An amount of RNA that ranged from roughly 0.5 to 1 ug was reverse transcribed with random hexamers. TCRdb recomputed calls from the immunoSEQ multiplex PCR reads with MiXCR, one row per CDR3 protein. The sample carries some 160,000 distinct CDR3 sequences, approximately 94% recorded once. Germline V gene lookup returns CDR1 DFQATT and CDR2 SNEGSKA (reference sequence). The CDR3 spans 13 residues. Trimming left V 4 bases short and J 5 bases short, with 9 bases between. This chain links TRBV20-1 with TRBJ1-6, with D hard to call. The sequence was collected from a human donor with Susac syndrome. Sequenced input: CD4+ T cells from PBMCs. DNA of the CDR3: TGCAGTGCTACAGGTCCGAATAATTCACCCCTCCACTTT. Protein sequence: CSATGPNNSPLHF.